The 14 T cell receptor beta chains presented below share a single source sample, sequenced in a study of shared clonotypes between healthy human individuals (dated by TCRdb to 2020 to 2022). The method behind the library was the immunoSEQ multiplex PCR assay. The table was pulled from immuneACCESS by TCRdb, which kept in-frame rearrangements only. Such tables lose some clones; where checked, under half of the loss comes from unresolved V genes, and the rest has no known cause. This sample is represented by around 320,000 clones; about nine tenths of them were singletons. The ten largest clones capture about 17% of the sample. The material sequenced was memory CD8+ T cells sorted from blood. Per the publication, the cell subset or site label means: CD45RO+ cells pooled with CCR7-negative TemRA cells. The receptors derive from a man between 18 and 35 years old in good health.

V usage is TRBV6-5 and J usage is TRBJ2-4; perhaps TRBD2 as D (5 bases). Germline CDR1 is MNHEY and CDR2 is SVGAGI. This CDR3 spans 13 amino acids. Between the trimmed V and J ends, which lost 5 bases and 8 bases, there was a span of 13 bases. The CDR3 nucleotides are TGTGCCAGCAGTAAGGGCAGGAGGTACATTCAGTACTTC. This codes for CASSKGRRYIQYF.

J is TRBJ2-1 and V is TRBV7-6; tentatively, D is TRBD1 or TRBD2 (6 bases each). The length of the CDR3 is 15 residues. In germline, CDR1 is SGHVS, CDR2 FNYEAQ. The ends were cut back, 2 bases at V and 12 bases at J, with 20 bases in the middle. The CDR3 loop is CASSLKGGTPHGQFF. DNA of the CDR3: TGTGCCAGCAGCTTAAAGGGGGGAACCCCACACGGGCAGTTCTTC.

This chain connects TRBV13 to TRBJ2-2, with TRBD2 matching over 14 bases. The CDR3 has 19 residues. The V gene end was trimmed by 0 bases and the J gene end by 1 base; junction bases not matched to a gene: 4. Germline values: CDR1 PRHDT, CDR2 FYEKMQ (reference sequence). The CDR3 nucleotides are TGTGCCAGCAGCTTAGGAGGACTAGCGGGGGGCGAGAACACCGGGGAGCTGTTTTTT. This sequence encodes CASSLGGLAGGENTGELFF. The full variable domain, in which reference TRBV13 and TRBJ2-2 provide the parts outside the CDR3, is AAGVIQSPRHLIKEKRETATLKCYPIPRHDTVYWYQQGPGQDPQFLISFYEKMQSDKGSIPDRFSAQQFSDYHSELNMSSLELGDSALYFCASSLGGLAGGENTGELFFGEGSRLTVL.

In DNA form, the CDR3 reads TGTGCCAGTAGTCCCCGGACAGGGGAAAACCAAGAGACCCAGTACTTC. Its translation is CASSPRTGENQETQYF. The rearrangement links TRBV19 to TRBJ2-5; 9 bases match TRBD1. Germline lookup yields CDR1 LNHDA and CDR2 SQIVND (reference sequence). The trim removed 5 bases at V and 0 bases at J, leaving 7 bases unmatched. The CDR3 covers 16 residues.

This clone was seen just once. This chain uses TRBV5-1 with TRBJ2-7; D tentatively fits TRBD1 or TRBD2 (6 bases each). Germline CDR1 reads SGHRS; CDR2 reads YFSETQ. The V end was cut by 0 bases, the J end by 5 bases, with 9 bases between. The CDR3 is 13 residues long. This chain's CDR3 is CASSLAGAHEQYF. The CDR3, as DNA: TGCGCCAGCAGCTTGGCGGGGGCCCACGAGCAGTACTTC.

The chain joins TRBV13 to TRBJ1-1; perhaps TRBD1 as D (6 bases). Trimming pared 5 bases from V and 0 bases from J, leaving 10 bases between. This CDR3 is built from 14 residues. CDR1 and CDR2 (germline): PRHDT, FYEKMQ (reference sequence). The CDR3 spells CASSPTGMNTEAFF. The CDR3 coding sequence is TGTGCCAGCAGCCCGACAGGCATGAACACTGAAGCTTTCTTT.

The V and J genes are TRBV7-9 and TRBJ2-7; TRBD1 agrees at 8 bases. V lost 5 bases to trimming and J lost 4 bases; unmatched junction nucleotides: 7. The germline CDR1 and CDR2 sequences are SEHNR and FQNEAQ (reference sequence). CDR3 size: 14 residues. The CDR3 is CASSTPTGEYEQYF. The CDR3 DNA reads TGTGCCAGCAGCACCCCGACAGGGGAATACGAGCAGTACTTC.

The chain links TRBV2 to TRBJ2-2, with 9 bases aligning to TRBD2. The CDR3 sequence is 15 residues long. V was pared by 7 bases and J by 5 bases, with 8 bases of the junction left unmatched. Germline loops: CDR1 SNHLY, CDR2 FYNNEI. The CDR3 loop reads CASTPGLASTGELFF. CDR3 coding DNA: TGTGCCAGCACCCCGGGACTAGCCTCAACCGGGGAGCTGTTTTTT. The full variable domain, completed using reference TRBV2 and TRBJ2-2, is EPEVTQTPSHQVTQMGQEVILRCVPISNHLYFYWYRQILGQKVEFLVSFYNNEISEKSEIFDDQFSVERPDGSNFTLKIRSTKLEDSAMYFCASTPGLASTGELFFGEGSRLTVL.

The rearrangement links TRBV6-6 to TRBJ2-5; D not certain. V was cut by 8 bases and J by 4 bases, with 2 bases left in between. This CDR3 is built from 9 residues. Germline V gene data show CDR1 as MNHNY and CDR2 as SVGAGI (reference sequence). The CDR3 sequence is CASPETQYF. The CDR3 nucleotides are TGTGCCAGCCCAGAGACCCAGTACTTC.

The V call is TRBV6-5, the J call TRBJ2-1; no clear D. The ends were cut back, 0 bases at V and 7 bases at J, with 4 bases in the middle. CDR1 and CDR2 (germline): MNHEY, SVGAGI. The CDR3 totals 12 residues. CDR3: CASSYSTNEQFF. CDR3 nucleotides: TGTGCCAGCAGTTACTCGACGAATGAGCAGTTCTTC.

The gene calls are TRBV4-3 and TRBJ2-7, with a possible D match to TRBD2 (6 bases). Germline V lookup: CDR1 LGHNA, CDR2 YSLEER. Trimming took off 0 bases at V and 5 bases at J, with 14 bases between the two ends. CDR3 length: 15 amino acids. CDR3 nucleotides: TGCGCCAGCAGCCAAGATGTAATAGCGGCGGACGAGCAGTACTTC. Translating it yields CASSQDVIAADEQYF.

The J gene is TRBJ1-2, the V gene TRBV7-9; D is unclear. Per the germline V gene, CDR1 is SEHNR and CDR2 is FQNEAQ (reference sequence). This CDR3 region has 11 residues. Between the trimmed V and J ends, which lost 5 bases and 10 bases, there was a span of 11 bases. DNA for the CDR3: TGTGCCAGCAGCGCGGACCTCTCCTACACCTTC. Protein sequence: CASSADLSYTF. The full variable domain, with the rest looked up from reference TRBV7-9 and TRBJ1-2, is DTGVSQNPRHKITKRGQNVTFRCDPISEHNRLYWYRQTLGQGPEFLTYFQNEAQLEKSRLLSDRFSAERPKGSFSTLEIQRTEQGDSAMYLCASSADLSYTFGSGTRLTVV.

This sequence joins TRBV30 and TRBJ2-1; tentatively, D is TRBD1 or TRBD2 (6 bases each). The CDR3 runs to 14 residues. V lost 2 bases and J lost 6, with 14 bases in between. CDR1 GTSNPN and CDR2 SVGIG come from the germline V gene (reference sequence). For the CDR3, the DNA is TGTGCCTGGAGTCCCCGGGGGCATTCCAATGAGCAGTTCTTC. It is translated as CAWSPRGHSNEQFF.

This clone was counted a few times. The CDR3 protein is CASSYSEGEQYF. The CDR3 DNA reads TGTGCCAGCAGTTACTCGGAGGGCGAGCAGTACTTC. The chain links TRBV6-5 to TRBJ2-7; D perhaps matches TRBD2 (6 bases). The CDR3 totals 12 residues. Germline CDR1 MNHEY, CDR2 SVGAGI. V shed 0 bases and J shed 6 bases, with 6 bases lying between them.